This T cell receptor beta chain was obtained from a study of naive and memory T cell subsets (dated by TCRdb to 2016 to 2017). With respect to the entire study: The figure summarizing the skin biopsy and whole blood samples listed approximately 10 blood donors, 7 tuberculin skin test biopsies and 3 saline control biopsies. Usually PCR2 was run as a SYBR Green qPCR and stopped at a set threshold, although low-input samples could use end-point PCR (around 6 cycles) instead. The research as a whole found: The RNA-based method was acknowledged to be potentially sensitive to changes in TCR transcripts with T cell activation and differentiation.

Libraries were made using 5' RACE. The ligated cDNA was amplified by four rounds of PCR, in which nested alpha and beta constant region primers were used together with the SP2 primer. For the blood and skin samples, reverse transcription of TCR RNA was done with SuperScript IV along with alpha and beta constant region primers. Using T4 RNA ligase 1, an oligonucleotide carrying both the Illumina SP2 primer and a UMI was ligated onto the 3' end of the cDNA. The 12-nucleotide UMI was composed of two random hexamers separated by an eight-base spacer, which was included to prevent hairpin formation. From the second PCR onward, TCR alpha and beta chain libraries were processed separately and dual indexed for multiplexing. After pooling, the indexed libraries were analyzed by capillary electrophoresis and sequenced on either an Illumina MiSeq or NextSeq. PhiX DNA at roughly 5-8% was spiked into libraries to increase base diversity and improve cluster recognition. Regarding the original processing steps: Demultiplexor pulled UMIs out of read 2, joined the UMIs with the TCR sequence from read 1, and separated reads according to sample indices. V and J genes and V-J junctions were identified by Decombinator, and each TCR was assigned a five-part identifier that included V and J deletions. Collapsinator used UMIs to correct sequencing errors and PCR amplification heterogeneity, yielding UMI-based abundance per TCR. CDR3Translator turned identifiers into nucleotide sequence, translated that sequence into amino acids, and pulled out CDR3 regions based on terminal motifs. Error-corrected alpha and beta TCR counts from blood and skin were compared after normalization to input RNA amount. TCRdb trimmed the raw reads at Q25, called clones with MiXCR and kept productive beta chains. When rows share a CDR3 protein, they turn into one entry using the most common DNA and genes. These V and J calls originate from TCRdb's pipeline instead of the authors' own analysis. For this sample the table gives 50,000 or so distinct CDR3 sequences, of which about 7.2% were detected only once. The top ten hold 9.7% of the sample.

This clonotype came up a few times. Its antigen remains undetermined. The sample holds no much larger clone one base away, and base qualities are not on file. Using 3' ligation of a UMI-containing oligonucleotide to TCR cDNA, the study laid out a robust and sensitive protocol to amplify, sequence and analyze TCRs. Whole blood analysis involved drawing around 2.5 ml of peripheral blood from adult healthy volunteers into Tempus tubes and then extracting RNA following the manufacturer's instructions. Before reverse transcription, total RNA that had not been cell sorted was treated with RQ1 DNase, with a target input of about 1 to 1,100 ng. Libraries were prepared from skin biopsies and whole blood so that pipeline robustness could be tested in samples in which T cells form a minority population. The CDR3, from cysteine to phenylalanine, totals 15 residues. Only the CDR3 portion is preserved as DNA: 45 bases, with reading frame beginning at the first base. The germline V gene (reference sequence) specifies SEHNR as CDR1 and FQNEAQ as CDR2. V is pruned by 1 base and J by 4 bases, leaving 3 bases of the junction without a gene match.

The sequence was obtained from a male donor in good health. The chain is encoded by TRBV7-9 joined to TRBJ2-3; TRBD2 matches 9 bases in the middle. The CDR3 region: CASSLVAGEADTQYF. The DNA reads as follows: TGTGCCAGCAGCTTAGTAGCGGGAGAGGCAGATACGCAGTATTTT.